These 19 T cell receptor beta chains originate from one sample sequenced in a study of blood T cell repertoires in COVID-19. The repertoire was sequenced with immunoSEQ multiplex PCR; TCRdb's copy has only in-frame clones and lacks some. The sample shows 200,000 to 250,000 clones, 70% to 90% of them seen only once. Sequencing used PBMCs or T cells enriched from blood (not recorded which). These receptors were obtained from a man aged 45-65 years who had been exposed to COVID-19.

CDR3 DNA sequence: TGTGCCAGCAGCCGAGCGGGGGGAACCTACAATGAGCAGTTCTTC. It specifies CASSRAGGTYNEQFF. The rearrangement uses TRBV7-8 and TRBJ2-1; 9 nucleotides line up with TRBD2. CDR1 is SGHVS, CDR2 FQNEAQ, per germline. V was pared by 5 bases and J by 2 bases, with 4 bases of the junction left unmatched. CDR3 length equals 15 residues. The variable domain in full, with the rest retrieved from reference TRBV7-8 and TRBJ2-1, is GAGVSQSPRYKVAKRGQDVALRCDPISGHVSLFWYQQALGQGPEFLTYFQNEAQLDKSGLPSDRFFAERPEGSVSTLKIQRTQQEDSAVYLCASSRAGGTYNEQFFGPGTRLTVL.

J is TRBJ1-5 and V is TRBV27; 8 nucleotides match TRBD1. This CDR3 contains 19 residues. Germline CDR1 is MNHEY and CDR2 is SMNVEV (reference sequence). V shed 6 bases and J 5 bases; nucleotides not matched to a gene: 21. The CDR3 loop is CASRKGTGSVGAPHQPQHF. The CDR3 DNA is TGTGCCAGCAGGAAGGGGACAGGTTCGGTGGGGGCCCCCCATCAGCCCCAGCATTTT.

The CDR3 bases are TGTGCCAGCAGCTTAGGGGAGAGATACGAGCAGTACGTC. It translates to CASSLGERYEQYV. The rearrangement uses TRBV13 and TRBJ2-7, with unresolved D. Trimming took 0 bases from V and 4 from J, leaving 7 bases between them. In germline, CDR1 is PRHDT, CDR2 FYEKMQ (reference sequence). CDR3 length equals 13 residues.

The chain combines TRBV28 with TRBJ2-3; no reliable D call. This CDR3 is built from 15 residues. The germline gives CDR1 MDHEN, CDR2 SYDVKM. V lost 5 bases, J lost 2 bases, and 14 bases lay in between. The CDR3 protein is CASSPPRSFTDTQYF. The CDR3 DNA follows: TGTGCCAGCAGTCCCCCGAGGAGTTTCACAGATACGCAGTATTTT. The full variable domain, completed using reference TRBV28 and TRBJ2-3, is DVKVTQSSRYLVKRTGEKVFLECVQDMDHENMFWYRQDPGLGLRLIYFSYDVKMKEKGDIPEGYSVSREKKERFSLILESASTNQTSMYLCASSPPRSFTDTQYFGPGTRLTVL.

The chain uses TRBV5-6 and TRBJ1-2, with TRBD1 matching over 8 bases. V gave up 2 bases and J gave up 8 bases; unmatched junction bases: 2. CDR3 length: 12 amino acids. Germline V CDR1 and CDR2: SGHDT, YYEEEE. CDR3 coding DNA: TGTGCCAGCAGCTTTTACAGGGGGGGCTACACCTTC. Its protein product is CASSFYRGGYTF.

The CDR3 loop reads CASSPPSQGTHEQFF. CDR3 in DNA: TGCGCCAGCAGCCCCCCATCTCAGGGGACCCATGAGCAGTTCTTC. The gene calls are TRBV4-1 and TRBJ2-1; a possible D gene is TRBD1 (6 bases). Germline V lookup: CDR1 MGHRA, CDR2 YSYEKL. The CDR3 is 15 amino acids. The V end lost 4 bases, the J end lost 8 bases, and 18 bases lay between the germline ends.

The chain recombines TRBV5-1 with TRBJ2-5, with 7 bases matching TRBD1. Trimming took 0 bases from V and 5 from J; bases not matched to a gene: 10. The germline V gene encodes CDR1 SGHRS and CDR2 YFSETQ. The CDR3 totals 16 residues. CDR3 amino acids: CASSLGRDSRLETQYF. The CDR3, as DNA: TGCGCCAGCAGCTTGGGTAGGGACAGTCGATTGGAGACCCAGTACTTC.

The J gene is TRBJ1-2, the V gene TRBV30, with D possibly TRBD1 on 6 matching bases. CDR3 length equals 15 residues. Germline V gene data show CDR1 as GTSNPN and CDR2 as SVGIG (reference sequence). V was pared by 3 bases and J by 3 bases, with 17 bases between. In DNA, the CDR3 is TGTGCCTGGAGCCCTACTGCGACAGGACACTATGGCTACACCTTC. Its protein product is CAWSPTATGHYGYTF.

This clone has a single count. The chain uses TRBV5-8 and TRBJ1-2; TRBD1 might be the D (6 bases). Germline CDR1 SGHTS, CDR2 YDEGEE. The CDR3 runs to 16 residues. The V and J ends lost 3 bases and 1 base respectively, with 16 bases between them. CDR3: CASSSRKPGHNYGYTF. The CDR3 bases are TGTGCCAGCAGCTCCCGGAAACCGGGACATAACTATGGCTACACCTTC.

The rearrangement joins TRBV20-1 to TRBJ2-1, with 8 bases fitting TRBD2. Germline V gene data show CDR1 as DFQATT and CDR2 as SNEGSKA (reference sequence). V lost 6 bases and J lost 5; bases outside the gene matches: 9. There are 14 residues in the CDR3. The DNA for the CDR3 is TGCAGTGCCAGTAGCGGGACGACTCACAATGAGCAGTTCTTC. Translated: CSASSGTTHNEQFF.

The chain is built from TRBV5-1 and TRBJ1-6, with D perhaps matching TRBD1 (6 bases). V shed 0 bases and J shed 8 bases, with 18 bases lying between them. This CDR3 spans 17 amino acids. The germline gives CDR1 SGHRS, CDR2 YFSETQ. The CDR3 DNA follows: TGCGCCAGCAGCTTGGTCGTTCAACAGGGTTTCGATTCACCCCTCCACTTT. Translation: CASSLVVQQGFDSPLHF.

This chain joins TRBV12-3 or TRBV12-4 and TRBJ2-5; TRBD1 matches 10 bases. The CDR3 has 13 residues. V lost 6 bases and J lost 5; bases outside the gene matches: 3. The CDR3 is CASRGTGVETQYF. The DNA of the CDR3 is TGTGCCAGCAGGGGGACAGGGGTCGAGACCCAGTACTTC.

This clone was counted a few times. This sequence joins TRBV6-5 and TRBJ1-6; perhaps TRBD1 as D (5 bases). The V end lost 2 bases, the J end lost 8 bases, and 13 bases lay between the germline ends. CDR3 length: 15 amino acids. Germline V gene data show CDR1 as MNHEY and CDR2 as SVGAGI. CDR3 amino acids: CASSYKEPRDSPLHF. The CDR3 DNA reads TGTGCCAGCAGTTACAAGGAACCCAGGGATTCACCCCTCCACTTT.

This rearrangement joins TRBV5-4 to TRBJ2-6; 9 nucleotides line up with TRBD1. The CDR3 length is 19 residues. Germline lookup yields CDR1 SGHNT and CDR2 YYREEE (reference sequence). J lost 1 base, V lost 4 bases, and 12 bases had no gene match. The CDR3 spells CASSVGRGQGGSGANVLTF. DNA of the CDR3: TGTGCCAGCAGCGTAGGCCGGGGACAGGGAGGATCTGGGGCCAACGTCCTGACTTTC.

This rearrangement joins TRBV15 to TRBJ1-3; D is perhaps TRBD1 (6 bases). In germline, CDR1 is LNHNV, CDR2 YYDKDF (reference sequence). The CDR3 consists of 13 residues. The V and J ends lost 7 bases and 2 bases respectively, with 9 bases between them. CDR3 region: CATTHRAGNTIYF. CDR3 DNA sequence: TGTGCCACCACACACAGGGCTGGAAACACCATATATTTT.

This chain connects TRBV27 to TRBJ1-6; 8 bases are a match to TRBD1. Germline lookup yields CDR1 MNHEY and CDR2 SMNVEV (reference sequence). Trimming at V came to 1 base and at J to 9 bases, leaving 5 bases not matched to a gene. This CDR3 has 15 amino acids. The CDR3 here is CASSLLPGGISPLHF. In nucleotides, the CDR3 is TGTGCCAGCAGTTTATTGCCAGGGGGCATTTCACCCCTCCACTTT.

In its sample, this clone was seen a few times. The CDR3 region has the DNA TGTGCCAGCAGCCCCCCGTCCCTTCGGGAGACCCAGTACTTC. Translated: CASSPPSLRETQYF. The chain joins TRBV7-2 to TRBJ2-5; D remains unclear. Per germline, CDR1 SGHTA and CDR2 FQGNSA. V shed 5 bases and J shed 5 bases, with 15 bases lying between them. This CDR3 is built from 14 residues.

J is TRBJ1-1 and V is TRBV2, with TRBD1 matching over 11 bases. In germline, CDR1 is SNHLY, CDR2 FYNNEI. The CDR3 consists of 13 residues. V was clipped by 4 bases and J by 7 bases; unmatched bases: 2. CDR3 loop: CASSGDRGVEAFF. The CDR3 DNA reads TGTGCCAGCAGTGGGGACAGGGGGGTTGAAGCTTTCTTT.

CDR3 amino acids: CSVWDRGDQPQHF. The CDR3 DNA follows: TGCAGCGTCTGGGACAGGGGGGACCAGCCCCAGCATTTT. The V and J genes are TRBV29-1 and TRBJ1-5; 11 bases align to TRBD1. Germline CDR1 is SQVTM and CDR2 is ANQGSEA. V was pared by 6 bases and J by 7 bases, with 5 bases of the junction left unmatched. The CDR3 is 13 residues long.